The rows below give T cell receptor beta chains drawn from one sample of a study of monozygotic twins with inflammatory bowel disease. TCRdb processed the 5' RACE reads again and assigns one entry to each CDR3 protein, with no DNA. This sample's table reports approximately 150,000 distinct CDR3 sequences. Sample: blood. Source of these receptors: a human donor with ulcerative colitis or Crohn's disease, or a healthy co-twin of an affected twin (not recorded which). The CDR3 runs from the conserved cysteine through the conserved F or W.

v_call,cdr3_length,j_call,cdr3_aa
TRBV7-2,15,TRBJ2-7,CASSLAAGGRYEQYF
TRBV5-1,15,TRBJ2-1,CASSSFGDPYNEQFF
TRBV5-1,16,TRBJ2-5,CASSGGTSGFGETQYF
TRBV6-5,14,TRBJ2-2,CASSYEMNTGELFF
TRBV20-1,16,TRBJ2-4,CSARDSDSRAKNIQYF
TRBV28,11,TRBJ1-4,CASSLREKLFF
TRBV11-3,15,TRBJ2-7,CASSPGTGPTYEQYF
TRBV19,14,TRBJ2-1,CASSMNLAGNEQFF
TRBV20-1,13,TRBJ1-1,CSATSESYTEAFF
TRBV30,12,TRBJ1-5,CAWSPGGQPQHF
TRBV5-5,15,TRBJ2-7,CASSLRTASSYEQYF
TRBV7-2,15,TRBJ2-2,CASSSIRLAGAELFF
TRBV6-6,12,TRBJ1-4,CASSSYDRGLFF
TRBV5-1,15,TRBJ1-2,CASSLGGTPNYGYTF
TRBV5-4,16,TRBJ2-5,CASSFLVDRAQETQYF
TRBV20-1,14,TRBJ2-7,CSARLAGGSYEQYF
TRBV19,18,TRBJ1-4,CASSTLRGQGKGTEILFF
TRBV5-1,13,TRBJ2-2,CASRDSYTGELFF
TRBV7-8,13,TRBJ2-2,CASREIGAGELFF
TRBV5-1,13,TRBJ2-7,CASSLVPRDEQYF
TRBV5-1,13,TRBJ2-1,CASSFPPASEQFF
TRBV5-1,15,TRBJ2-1,CASSLSGGPYNEQFF
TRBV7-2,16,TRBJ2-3,CASSLGAGGPLDTQYF
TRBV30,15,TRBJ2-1,CAWTEGRLAYNEQFF
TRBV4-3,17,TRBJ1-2,CASSQGRTGAAHYGYTF
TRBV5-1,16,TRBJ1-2,CASSLPRTGEDYGYTF
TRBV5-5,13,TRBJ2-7,CASSEGASYEQYF
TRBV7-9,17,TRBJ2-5,CASSLDVRTLEKETQYF
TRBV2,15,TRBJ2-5,CASRSASGGGETQYF
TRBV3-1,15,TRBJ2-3,CASSLGGVRADTQYF
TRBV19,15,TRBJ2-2,CASSIPGADTGELFF
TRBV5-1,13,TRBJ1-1,CASSLRKNTEAFF
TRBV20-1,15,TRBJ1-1,CSARQGSNKNTEAFF
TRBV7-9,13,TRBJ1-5,CASSSDGDQPQHF
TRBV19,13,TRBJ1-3,CASRRSSGNTIYF
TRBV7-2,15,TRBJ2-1,CASNMGPSSYNEQFF
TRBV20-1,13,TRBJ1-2,CSARGGGGYGYTF
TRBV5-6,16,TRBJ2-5,CASSLPDITSKETQYF
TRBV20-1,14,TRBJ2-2,CSARRGAGTGELFF
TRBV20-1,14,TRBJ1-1,CSARDPRGNTEAFF
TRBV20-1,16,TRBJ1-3,CSARDLNGSSGNTIYF
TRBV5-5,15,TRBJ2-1,CASSLVTGVNNEQFF
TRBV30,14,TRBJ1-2,CAWSAQTGSMGYTF
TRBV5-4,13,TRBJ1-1,CASSLDSFTEAFF
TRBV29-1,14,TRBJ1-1,CSVESRLRGTEAFF
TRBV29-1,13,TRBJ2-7,CSVEEWGTYEQYF